This T cell receptor (beta chain) appears in the sequencing data of a study of blood T cell repertoires in COVID-19. Only in-frame clones appear in the TCRdb table, and some are missing; sequencing was by immunoSEQ multiplex PCR. The sample carries around 250,000 clones, 86% recorded once. V lost 1 base, J lost 2 bases, and 5 bases stayed unmatched. CDR1 and CDR2 from the germline V gene are SGHTA and FQGNSA. This CDR3 is 15 amino acids long. Sample: peripheral blood. The V gene is TRBV7-2, the J gene TRBJ2-7; 7 bases match TRBD1. The TCR originated in a man in his sixties with acute or convalescent COVID-19. The CDR3 bases are TGTGCCAGCAGCTTAGGGTCCAGGGGGACCTACGAGCAGTACTTC. Its protein is CASSLGSRGTYEQYF.